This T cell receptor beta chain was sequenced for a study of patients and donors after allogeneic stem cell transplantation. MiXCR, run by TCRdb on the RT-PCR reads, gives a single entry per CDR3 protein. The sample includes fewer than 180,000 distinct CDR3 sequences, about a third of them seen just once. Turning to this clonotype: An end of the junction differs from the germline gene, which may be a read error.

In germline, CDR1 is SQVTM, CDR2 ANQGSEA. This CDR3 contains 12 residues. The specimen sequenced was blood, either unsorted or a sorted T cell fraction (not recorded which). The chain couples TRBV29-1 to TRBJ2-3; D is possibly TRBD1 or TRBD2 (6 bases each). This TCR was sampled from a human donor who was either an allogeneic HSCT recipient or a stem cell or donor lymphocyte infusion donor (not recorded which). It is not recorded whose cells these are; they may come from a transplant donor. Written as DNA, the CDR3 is TGCAGCGTCCCGCGGGACACAGATACGCAGTATTTC. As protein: CSVPRDTDTQYF.